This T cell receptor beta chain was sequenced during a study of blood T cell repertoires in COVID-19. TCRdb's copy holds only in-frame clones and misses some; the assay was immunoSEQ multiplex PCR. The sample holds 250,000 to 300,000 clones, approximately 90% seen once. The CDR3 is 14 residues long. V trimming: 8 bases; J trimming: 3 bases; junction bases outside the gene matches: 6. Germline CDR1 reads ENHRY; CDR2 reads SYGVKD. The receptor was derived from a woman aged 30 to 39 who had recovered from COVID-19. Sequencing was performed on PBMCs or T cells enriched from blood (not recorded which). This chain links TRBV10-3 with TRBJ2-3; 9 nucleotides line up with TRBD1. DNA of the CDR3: TGTGCCATCTCTCAGGGACAGGGTACAGATACGCAGTATTTT. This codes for CAISQGQGTDTQYF.